The rows below give T cell receptor beta chains drawn from one sample of a study of CD8+ T cells in alopecia areata. Clones were sequenced by immunoSEQ multiplex PCR, and TCRdb holds only the in-frame ones, with some missing. The table has roughly 99,000 clones, roughly 89% seen once; the top ten hold around a quarter. Sequenced here: CD8+ T cells sorted from blood, sampled at week 24, from a patient treated with tofacitinib. These receptors were obtained from a human donor with alopecia areata. The CDR3 runs from the conserved cysteine through the conserved F or W. The D gene is left open where the match is weak. Size is stated for part of the rows, as once, few or many counts, or as a class when the clone is expanded.

V gene	clone size	J gene	D gene	CDR3 DNA	CDR3 protein
TRBV25-1	NA	TRBJ2-1	NA	TGTGCCAGCAGTGAGCTAGGTCCGAATGAGCAGTTCTTC	CASSELGPNEQFF
TRBV5-5	NA	TRBJ1-2	NA	TGTGCCAGCAGCTTGACCCCCAGGGAGGGCTACACCTTC	CASSLTPREGYTF
TRBV7-9	NA	TRBJ2-2	TRBD2	TGTGCCAGCAGCCCAGGGACTAGCGGGGGTTCACACACCGGGGAGCTGTTTTTT	CASSPGTSGGSHTGELFF
TRBV7-9	NA	TRBJ1-6	NA	TGTGCCAGCACCTCGTCAGAGAGTGGTTCACCCCTCCACTTT	CASTSSESGSPLHF
TRBV11-3	NA	TRBJ2-1	NA	TGTGCCAGCAGCTTGGCACGGGACTCCTACAATGAGCAGTTCTTC	CASSLARDSYNEQFF
TRBV7-9	NA	TRBJ2-5	NA	TGTGCCAGCAGCTTCTCTGCGGAGACCCAGTACTTC	CASSFSAETQYF
TRBV29-1	NA	TRBJ1-2	TRBD1	TGCAGCGTCCGGGACAGGGAGCGCGGCTACACCTTC	CSVRDRERGYTF
TRBV6-6	NA	TRBJ2-7	TRBD1	TGTGCCAGCACCCTAACTGGGACAGGGGTCTACGAGCAGTACTTC	CASTLTGTGVYEQYF
TRBV6-5	NA	TRBJ1-4	TRBD1	TGTGCCAGCAGTCCACAGGGGGAAGAACTGTTTTTT	CASSPQGEELFF
TRBV4-2	NA	TRBJ1-3	NA	TGTGCCAGCAGCCAAGATACAGGACAGGGAAACACCATATATTTT	CASSQDTGQGNTIYF
TRBV5-1	NA	TRBJ2-6	TRBD1	TGCGCCAGCAGCTCCGGGACAGGAAGCTCTGGGGCCAACGTCCTGACTTTC	CASSSGTGSSGANVLTF
TRBV12-5	NA	TRBJ2-1	TRBD2	TGTGCTAGTGGTTCGACTAGCGGGGGGGTTAATGAGCAGTTCTTC	CASGSTSGGVNEQFF
TRBV2	NA	TRBJ2-1	TRBD2	TGTGCCAGCAGGAGGAGACTAGCGGGGGATCACAATGAGCAGTTCTTC	CASRRRLAGDHNEQFF
TRBV7-9	NA	TRBJ2-3	NA	TGTGCCAGCAGTAGAGATACGCAGTATTTT	CASSRDTQYF
TRBV27	NA	TRBJ1-6	NA	TGTGCCAGCAGTCCCCCCAATTCACCCCTCCACTTT	CASSPPNSPLHF
TRBV7-9	few	TRBJ2-7	NA	TGTGCCAGCAGCTTATCCGGGAACCTGCTCCGAGACGAGCAGTACTTC	CASSLSGNLLRDEQYF
TRBV30	NA	TRBJ2-6	NA	TGTGCCTGGAGTGGCGGCTCTGGGGCCAACGTCCTGACTTTC	CAWSGGSGANVLTF
TRBV7-6	NA	TRBJ1-1	NA	TGTGCCAGCAGCTTAGGGGGGCCCGCTGAAGCTTTCTTT	CASSLGGPAEAFF
TRBV9	NA	TRBJ2-7	TRBD1	TGTGCCAGCAGCATGGCCGGGACAGCCTCCTACGAGCAGTACTTC	CASSMAGTASYEQYF
TRBV7-9	NA	TRBJ2-1	NA	TGTGCCAGCAGCCCGCCGCTACCGCCGAGCAATGAGCAGTTCTTC	CASSPPLPPSNEQFF
TRBV5-1	NA	TRBJ1-2	NA	TGCGCCAGCAGTTTGGCGGCAGGGAGTGGCTACACCTTC	CASSLAAGSGYTF
TRBV28	NA	TRBJ2-6	TRBD1	TGTGCCGTCCTGGGGACAGGCGACTCTGGGGCCAACGTCCTGACTTTC	CAVLGTGDSGANVLTF
TRBV4-1	once	TRBJ2-5	NA	TGCGCCAGCAGCCCTCGCGTAGGGCTCCAAGAGACCCAGCACTTC	CASSPRVGLQETQHF
TRBV30	NA	TRBJ2-2	NA	TGTGCCTGGTCCCACCGAGAAGTGGAGCTGTTTTTT	CAWSHREVELFF
TRBV7-9	NA	TRBJ2-2	NA	TGTGCCAGCAGCTTGCTCGCCGGGGAAGTCGGGGAGCTGTTTTTT	CASSLLAGEVGELFF
TRBV5-4	NA	TRBJ2-5	NA	TGTGCCAGCAGCTGGGACAAGGAGGTGGAGACCCAGTACTTC	CASSWDKEVETQYF
TRBV27	NA	TRBJ2-3	NA	TGTGCCAGCCTCGGGAGCACAGATACGCAGTATTTT	CASLGSTDTQYF
TRBV11-2	NA	TRBJ2-3	TRBD2	TGTGCCAGCAGCTTGGGGACTAGTGGGCCTTGGGATACGCAGTATTTT	CASSLGTSGPWDTQYF
TRBV4-2	few	TRBJ2-5	TRBD2	TGTGCCAGCAGCCAAGAGTCCCGGCTAGCGGGGGAGGAGACCCAGTACTTC	CASSQESRLAGEETQYF
TRBV19	NA	TRBJ2-3	TRBD2	TGTGCCAGTAGTATGGATCGCGGGGGACGCACAGATACGCAGTATTTT	CASSMDRGGRTDTQYF
TRBV4-3	few	TRBJ2-3	NA	TGCGCCAGCAGCCAAGAGGATACAGGGACAGATACGCAGTATTTT	CASSQEDTGTDTQYF
TRBV29-1	NA	TRBJ1-1	TRBD1	TGCAGCGTTGAGAAAACAGGGGGCGACACTGAAGCTTTCTTT	CSVEKTGGDTEAFF
TRBV7-2	NA	TRBJ2-1	NA	TGTGCCAGCAGCTTTGTTCGGGGCCACAATGAGCAGTTCTTC	CASSFVRGHNEQFF
TRBV10-2	once	TRBJ2-1	NA	TGCGCCAGCAGTGATGAGGCCGAGCAGTTCTTC	CASSDEAEQFF
TRBV29-1	NA	TRBJ1-2	NA	TGCAGCGTTGTGGCAGCAAACTATGGCTACACCTTC	CSVVAANYGYTF
TRBV6-4	NA	TRBJ2-7	NA	TGTGCCAGCACCCGGGCAGGGGTGGGCGAGCAGTACTTC	CASTRAGVGEQYF
TRBV5-6	NA	TRBJ1-1	NA	TGTGCCAGCAGCTTGCCGAGGGGCCGTTTGAACACTGAAGCTTTCTTT	CASSLPRGRLNTEAFF
TRBV9	NA	TRBJ2-7	TRBD2	TGTGCCAGCAGCGTAGCTAGCGGGGATTACGAGCAGTACTTC	CASSVASGDYEQYF
TRBV7-2	NA	TRBJ1-1	NA	TGTGCCAGCAGCTACACCAACACTGAAGCTTTCTTT	CASSYTNTEAFF
TRBV29-1	NA	TRBJ2-7	NA	TGCAGCGTTGAAGATCGCGACCACGGTAACTACGAGCAGTACTTC	CSVEDRDHGNYEQYF
TRBV5-1	few	TRBJ1-5	NA	TGCGCCAGCAGCTTGGCAGGGGGCAATCAGCCCCAGCATTTT	CASSLAGGNQPQHF
TRBV4-2	NA	TRBJ2-2	TRBD2	TGTGCCAGCAGCCCAAGCGGGGCGCAGGACACCGGGGAGCTGTTTTTT	CASSPSGAQDTGELFF